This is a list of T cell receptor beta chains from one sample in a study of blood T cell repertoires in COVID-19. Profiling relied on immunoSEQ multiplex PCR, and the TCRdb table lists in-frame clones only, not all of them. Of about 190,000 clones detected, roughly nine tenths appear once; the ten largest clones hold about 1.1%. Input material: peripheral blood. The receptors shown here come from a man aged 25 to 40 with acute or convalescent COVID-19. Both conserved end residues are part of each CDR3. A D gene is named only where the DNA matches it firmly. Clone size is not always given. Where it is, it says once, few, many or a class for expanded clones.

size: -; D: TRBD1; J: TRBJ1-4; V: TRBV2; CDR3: CASIQTGARGEKLFF; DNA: TGTGCCAGCATCCAGACAGGGGCCCGGGGTGAAAAACTGTTTTTT
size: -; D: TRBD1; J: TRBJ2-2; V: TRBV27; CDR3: CASSPQGARTGELFF; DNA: TGTGCCAGCAGTCCTCAGGGGGCGAGGACCGGGGAGCTGTTTTTT
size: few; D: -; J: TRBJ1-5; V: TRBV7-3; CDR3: CASSLTPDQPQHF; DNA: TGTGCCAGCAGCTTAACGCCGGATCAGCCCCAGCATTTT
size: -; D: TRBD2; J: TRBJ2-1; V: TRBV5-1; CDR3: CASSGLAGDSYNEQFF; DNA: TGCGCCAGCAGCGGTTTAGCGGGTGACTCCTACAATGAGCAGTTCTTC
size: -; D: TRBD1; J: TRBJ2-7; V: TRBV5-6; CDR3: CASTGDEGDRASYEQYF; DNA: TGTGCCAGCACCGGAGATGAAGGGGACAGGGCTTCCTACGAGCAGTACTTC
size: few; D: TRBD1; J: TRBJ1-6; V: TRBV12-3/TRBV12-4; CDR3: CASKRQGGSPLHF; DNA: TGTGCCAGCAAGAGACAGGGAGGTTCACCCCTCCACTTT
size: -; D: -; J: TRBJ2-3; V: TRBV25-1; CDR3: CASSEWGTSTDTQYF; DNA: TGTGCCAGCAGTGAATGGGGGACTAGCACAGATACGCAGTATTTT
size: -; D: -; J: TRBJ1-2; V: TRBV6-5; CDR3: CASSYEGGVGVRGYTF; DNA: TGTGCCAGCAGTTACGAGGGAGGGGTGGGGGTCCGAGGCTACACCTTC
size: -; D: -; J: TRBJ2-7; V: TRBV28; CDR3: CASSSFGPPSSYEQYF; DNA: TGTGCCAGCAGTTCCTTCGGTCCTCCAAGCTCCTACGAGCAGTACTTC
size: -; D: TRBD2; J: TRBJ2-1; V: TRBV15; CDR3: CATSREGTSLNNEQFF; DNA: TGTGCCACCAGCAGAGAAGGGACTAGCCTAAACAATGAGCAGTTCTTC
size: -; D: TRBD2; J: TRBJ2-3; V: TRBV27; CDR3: CASSQLLGGGYTDTQYF; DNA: TGTGCCAGCAGTCAACTTTTAGGCGGGGGATACACAGATACGCAGTATTTT
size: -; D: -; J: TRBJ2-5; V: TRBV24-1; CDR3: CATSEQGLAGETQYF; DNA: TGTGCCACCAGTGAGCAGGGTCTCGCAGGAGAGACCCAGTACTTC
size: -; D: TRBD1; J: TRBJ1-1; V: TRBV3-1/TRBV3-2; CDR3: CASSQSGTVMNTEAFF; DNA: TGTGCCAGCAGCCAGTCCGGGACAGTAATGAACACTGAAGCTTTCTTT
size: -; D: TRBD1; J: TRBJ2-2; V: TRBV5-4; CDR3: CASSLWPGGRTGELFF; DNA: TGTGCCAGCAGCTTGTGGCCAGGGGGCAGAACCGGGGAGCTGTTTTTT
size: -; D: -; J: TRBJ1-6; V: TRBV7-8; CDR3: CASSLGWRGVGNSPLHF; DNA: TGTGCCAGCAGCTTAGGTTGGAGGGGAGTAGGTAATTCACCCCTCCACTTT
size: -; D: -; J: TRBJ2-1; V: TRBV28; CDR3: CASSARDYNEQFF; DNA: TGTGCCAGCAGTGCCCGGGATTACAATGAGCAGTTCTTC
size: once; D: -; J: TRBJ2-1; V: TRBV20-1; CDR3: CSASLWANNEQFF; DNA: TGCAGTGCTAGTCTCTGGGCCAACAATGAGCAGTTCTTC
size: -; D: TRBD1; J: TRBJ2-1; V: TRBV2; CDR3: CASRTDRGLNEQFF; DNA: TGTGCCAGCAGGACGGACAGGGGGCTGAATGAGCAGTTCTTC
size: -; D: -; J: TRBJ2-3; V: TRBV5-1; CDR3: CASYIAESTDTQYF; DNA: TGCGCCAGTTACATAGCGGAAAGCACAGATACGCAGTATTTT
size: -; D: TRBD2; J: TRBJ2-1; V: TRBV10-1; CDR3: CASSRLAGGVEQFF; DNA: TGCGCCAGCAGCCGACTAGCGGGAGGGGTTGAGCAGTTCTTC
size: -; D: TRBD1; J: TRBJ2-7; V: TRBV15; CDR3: CATSRDEWGQPVDEQYF; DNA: TGTGCCACCAGCAGAGACGAATGGGGACAGCCCGTCGATGAGCAGTACTTC
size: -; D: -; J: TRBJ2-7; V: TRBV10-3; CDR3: CAIRGEGRGIDEQYF; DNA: TGTGCCATCAGGGGTGAGGGGCGCGGGATTGACGAGCAGTACTTC
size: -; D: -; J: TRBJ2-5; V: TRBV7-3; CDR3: CASSPYTGETQYF; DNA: TGTGCCAGCAGCCCCTACACCGGGGAGACCCAGTACTTC
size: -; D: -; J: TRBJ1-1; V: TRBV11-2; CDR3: CASSSGGLGTEAFF; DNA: TGTGCCAGCAGCTCCGGGGGGTTAGGCACTGAAGCTTTCTTT
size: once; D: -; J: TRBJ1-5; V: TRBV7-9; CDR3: CASSARGDSNQPQHF; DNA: TGTGCCAGCAGCGCCAGGGGAGATAGCAATCAGCCCCAGCATTTT
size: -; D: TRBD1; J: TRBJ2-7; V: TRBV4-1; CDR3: CASSHFGTGTYEQYF; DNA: TGCGCCAGCAGCCACTTCGGGACAGGAACCTACGAGCAGTACTTC
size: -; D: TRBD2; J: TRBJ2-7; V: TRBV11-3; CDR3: CASSPSSKRGDEQYF; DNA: TGTGCCAGCAGCCCGTCGTCTAAACGGGGGGACGAGCAGTACTTC
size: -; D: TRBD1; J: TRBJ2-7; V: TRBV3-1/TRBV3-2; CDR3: CASSPGQSRAYEQYF; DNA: TGTGCCAGCAGCCCGGGACAGAGCCGGGCCTACGAGCAGTACTTC
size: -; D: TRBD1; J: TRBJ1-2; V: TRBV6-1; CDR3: CASSETTDRAEAF; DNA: TGTGCCAGCAGTGAAACAACCGACAGGGCAGAGGCCTTC
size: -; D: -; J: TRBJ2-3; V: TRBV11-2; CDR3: CASSKTRGDSSTDTQYF; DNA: TGTGCCAGCAGCAAAACGCGGGGAGATTCTAGCACAGATACGCAGTATTTT
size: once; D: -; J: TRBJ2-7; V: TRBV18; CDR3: CASSPLPLTSPRTPNYEQYF; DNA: TGTGCCAGCTCACCACTACCCCTCACCTCTCCCAGGACTCCAAACTACGAGCAGTACTTC
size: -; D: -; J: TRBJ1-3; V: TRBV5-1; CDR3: CASSLPGTGNTIYF; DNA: TGCGCCAGCAGCTTGCCAGGAACTGGAAACACCATATATTTT
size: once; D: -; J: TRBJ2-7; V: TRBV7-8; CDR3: CASSSQNGGSSYEQYF; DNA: TGTGCCAGCAGCTCCCAAAATGGAGGGTCCTCCTACGAGCAGTACTTC
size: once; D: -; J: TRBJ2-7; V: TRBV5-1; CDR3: CASSHRVEIPGEQYF; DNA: TGCGCCAGCAGCCATCGGGTGGAAATTCCGGGCGAGCAGTACTTC
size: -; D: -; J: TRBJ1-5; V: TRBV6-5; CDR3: CASRRGNQPQHF; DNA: TGTGCCAGCAGGAGGGGGAATCAGCCCCAGCATTTT
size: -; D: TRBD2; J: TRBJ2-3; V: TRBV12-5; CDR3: CASGLTSGGAESTDTQYF; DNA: TGTGCTAGTGGCCTGACTAGCGGGGGGGCGGAGAGCACAGATACGCAGTATTTT
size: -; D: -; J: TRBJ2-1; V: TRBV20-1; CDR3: CSGGQYNEQFF; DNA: TGCAGTGGGGGACAATACAATGAGCAGTTCTTC
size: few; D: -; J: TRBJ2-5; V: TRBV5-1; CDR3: CASRVLEGAETQYF; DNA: TGCGCCAGCAGAGTTTTGGAGGGCGCGGAGACCCAGTACTTC
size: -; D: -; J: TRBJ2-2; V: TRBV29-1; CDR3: CSVAVRRVNTGELFF; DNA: TGCAGCGTGGCAGTCCGACGGGTGAACACCGGGGAGCTGTTTTTT
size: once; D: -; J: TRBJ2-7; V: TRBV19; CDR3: CASSGGLRYEQYF; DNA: TGTGCCAGTTCGGGGGGCCTCCGCTACGAGCAGTACTTC
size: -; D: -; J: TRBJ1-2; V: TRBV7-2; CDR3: CAGNINRYGSEYGYTF; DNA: TGTGCGGGCAATATTAACCGATACGGGAGCGAATATGGCTACACCTTC
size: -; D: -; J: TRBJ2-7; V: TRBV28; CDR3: CASSLDRFYEQYF; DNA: TGTGCCAGCAGTTTAGACAGGTTCTACGAGCAGTACTTC
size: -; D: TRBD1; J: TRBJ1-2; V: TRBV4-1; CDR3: CASSVDRGYGYTF; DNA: TGCGCCAGCAGCGTGGACAGGGGCTATGGCTACACCTTC
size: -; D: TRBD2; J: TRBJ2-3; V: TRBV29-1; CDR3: CSVPTSGGTDTQYF; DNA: TGCAGCGTACCCACTAGCGGGGGAACAGATACGCAGTATTTT
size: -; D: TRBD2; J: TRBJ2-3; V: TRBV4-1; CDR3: CASSQDRVAGGLTHTQYF; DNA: TGCGCCAGCAGCCAAGATCGAGTAGCGGGAGGGCTGACTCATACGCAGTATTTT
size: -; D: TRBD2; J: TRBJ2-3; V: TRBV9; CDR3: CASSVSGGSTDTQYF; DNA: TGTGCCAGCAGCGTATCGGGGGGGAGCACAGATACGCAGTATTTT
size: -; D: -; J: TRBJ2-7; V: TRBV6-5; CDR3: CASSYSGAYEQYF; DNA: TGTGCCAGCAGTTACTCAGGGGCCTACGAGCAGTACTTC
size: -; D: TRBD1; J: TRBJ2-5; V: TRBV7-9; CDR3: CASSLRTGQETQYF; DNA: TGTGCCAGCAGCTTAAGGACAGGGCAAGAGACCCAGTACTTC
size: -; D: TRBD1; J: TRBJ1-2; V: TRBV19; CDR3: CASTARQGAWITF; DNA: TGTGCCAGTACCGCTCGACAGGGGGCGTGGATCACCTTC
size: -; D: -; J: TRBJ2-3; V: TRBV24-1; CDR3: CATSDQGTTDTQYF; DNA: TGTGCCACCAGTGATCAGGGGACCACAGATACGCAGTATTTT
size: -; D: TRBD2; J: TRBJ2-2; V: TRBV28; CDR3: CASRGLAGELFF; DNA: TGTGCCAGCAGGGGACTAGCCGGGGAGCTGTTTTTT
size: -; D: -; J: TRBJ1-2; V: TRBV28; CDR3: CASTQGNRDGYTF; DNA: TGTGCCAGCACCCAGGGGAACAGGGACGGCTACACCTTC
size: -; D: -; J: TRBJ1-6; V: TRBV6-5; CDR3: CASSPQGLGSPLHF; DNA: TGTGCCAGCAGTCCGCAGGGTCTAGGTTCACCCCTCCACTTT
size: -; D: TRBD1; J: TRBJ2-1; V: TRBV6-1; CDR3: CASSEVIDRGQFF; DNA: TGTGCCAGCAGTGAAGTGATAGACAGGGGACAGTTCTTC
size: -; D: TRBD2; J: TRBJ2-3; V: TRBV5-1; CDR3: CASRTVAGTTDTQYF; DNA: TGCGCCAGCAGGACGGTAGCGGGAACCACAGATACGCAGTATTTT